These T cell receptor beta chains were read from a single sample in a study of regulatory T cells in long-lasting Graves disease. TCRdb fed the multiplex PCR reads into MiXCR, producing one record per CDR3 protein. The data show 580,000 or so distinct CDR3 sequences, with about 16% seen just once and approximately 12% held by the top ten. These data were also reused for a study on T cells in Graves' hyperthyroidism and ophthalmopathy.

The source material was peripheral blood mononuclear cells (PBMCs), sampled at new diagnosis, from a patient treated with antithyroid drugs. The source of these receptors is a man aged 18 to 29 with Graves disease. The CDR3 runs from the conserved cysteine through the conserved F or W. The D gene is left open where the match is weak. Clone size, where shown, is once, few, many, or a class for clones that have expanded.

TRBV25-1	-	13	many	TRBJ1-1	CASSEYVNTEAFF	TGTGCCAGCAGTGAATATGTGAACACTGAAGCTTTCTTT
TRBV12-3/TRBV12-4	-	18	-	TRBJ2-1	CASSFVLPDSSSYNEQFF	TGTGCCAGCAGTTTTGTGTTACCCGACAGTAGCTCCTACAATGAGCAGTTCTTC
TRBV3-1	-	12	many	TRBJ2-4	CASSMGGDIQYF	TGTGCCAGCAGCATGGGGGGAGACATTCAGTACTTC
TRBV6-1	-	15	once	TRBJ2-1	CASSGGRELVHEQFF	TGTGCCAGCAGTGGGGGCAGGGAGTTGGTGCATGAGCAGTTCTTC
TRBV11-2	-	17	-	TRBJ1-1	CASSLGAGTTGDTEAFF	TGTGCCAGCAGCTTAGGGGCAGGGACAACCGGGGACACTGAAGCTTTCTTT
TRBV27	TRBD1	17	many	TRBJ2-7	CASSLAGTGGSSYEQYF	TGTGCCAGCAGTTTAGCCGGGACAGGGGGCAGCTCCTACGAGCAGTACTTC
TRBV10-3	TRBD1	19	-	TRBJ2-2	CAISEVTGVYSSKSGELFF	TGTGCCATCAGTGAGGTGACAGGGGTTTATTCTAGCAAGTCCGGGGAGCTGTTTTTT
TRBV27	-	16	many	TRBJ1-5	CASSLSGSNSNQPQHF	TGTGCCAGCAGTTTATCGGGCAGCAATAGCAATCAGCCCCAGCATTTT
TRBV20-1	TRBD2	15	-	TRBJ2-3	CSAPTSGHYTDTQYF	TGCAGTGCACCGACTAGCGGACACTACACAGATACGCAGTATTTT
TRBV11-2	-	14	many	TRBJ2-3	CASRPLENTDTQYF	TGTGCCAGCAGGCCTCTAGAAAACACAGATACGCAGTATTTT
TRBV12-3/TRBV12-4	TRBD1	15	many	TRBJ1-1	CASSPWTGKNTEAFF	TGTGCCAGCAGTCCCTGGACAGGGAAGAACACTGAAGCTTTCTTT
TRBV19	TRBD1	15	few	TRBJ1-2	CASRDLGQGLYGYTF	TGTGCCAGTAGAGACTTGGGACAGGGACTGTATGGCTACACCTTC
TRBV6-1	-	13	many	TRBJ2-7	CASARDIPYEQYF	TGTGCCAGCGCAAGGGACATCCCTTACGAGCAGTACTTC
TRBV5-4	TRBD1	15	few	TRBJ2-7	CASSKPGQGNYEQYF	TGTGCCAGCAGCAAACCGGGACAGGGGAATTACGAGCAGTACTTC
TRBV27	-	15	-	TRBJ1-2	CASSLAGPANYGYTF	TGTGCCAGCAGTTTAGCAGGACCAGCTAACTATGGCTACACCTTC
TRBV5-4	TRBD2	17	-	TRBJ2-3	CASSLGGRTEVTDTQYF	TGTGCCAGCAGCCTCGGCGGGAGGACAGAGGTCACAGATACGCAGTATTTT
TRBV30	-	14	many	TRBJ1-5	CAWSYMLRNQPQHF	TGTGCCTGGAGTTATATGCTCAGGAATCAGCCCCAGCATTTT
TRBV27	-	14	many	TRBJ2-5	CASRVQGTQETQYF	TGTGCCAGCAGAGTACAGGGGACTCAAGAGACCCAGTACTTC
TRBV3-1	-	14	few	TRBJ2-1	CASSQENLRNEQFF	TGTGCCAGCAGCCAGGAGAACCTCCGCAATGAGCAGTTCTTC